This T cell receptor beta chain is from a study of a mutant IDH1 vaccine in newly diagnosed glioma (dated by TCRdb to about 2021). Turning to the overall study: In the chemotherapy-containing groups, vaccination started alongside temozolomide cycles, whereas in patients who had radiotherapy alone it started 4-6 weeks after radiotherapy. Of the approximately 30 treated patients, approximately 62% were male and about 40% were female, and the mean age was roughly 38 years. Prior to enrollment, standard therapy consisting of radiotherapy alone, temozolomide alone, or radiochemotherapy with temozolomide had been administered to patients, with the combination being received by most patients. Visit V12 was the week-35 safety follow-up and visit V13 was the week-47 end of study. Peripheral blood samples were drawn at six visits, namely V03 (baseline), V05, V07, V10, V12 and V13. Longitudinal TCRB deep sequencing was performed for about two dozen treated patients wherever samples were available for exploratory analyses. The paper as a whole reports these results and caveats: Pseudoprogression appeared unrelated to alterations in the top peripheral T cell clonotypes detected by TCRB sequencing. It was noted by the authors that analyses of patient blood samples could not be reproduced owing to sample limitations. Availability determined which PBMC samples were chosen for TCRB deep sequencing. Vaccine-induced immune responses across multiple MHC alleles were detected in 90% to 95% of patients.

Via the germline V gene (reference sequence), CDR1 is SEHNR and CDR2 FQNEAQ. The CDR3 has 13 amino acids, counting the end cysteine and phenylalanine. The only DNA kept is the CDR3, 39 bases in frame from the first base. Deletion took 3 bases off V and 1 base off J, with a span of 6 bases between the germline ends. Library method: the immunoSEQ multiplex PCR assay. Rearranged TCR beta chain sequences were amplified using the hsTCRB Kit according to the manufacturer's protocol. TCRB libraries were sequenced on an Illumina MiSeq. The source study handled its data this way. The proprietary platform of the kit vendor was used for demultiplexing, trimming and gene mapping. The table comes from immuneACCESS by way of TCRdb, which keeps in-frame sequences with V and J called. Part of the clones is missing from these tables; in studies checked, under half for an unresolved V gene and the rest for unknown reasons. V and J calls plus clone size are reproduced from that table; the DNA served to infer D and trimming. Here the sample has roughly 32,000 clones; around 90% occur a single time. The top ten constitute around 2.4% of the sample.

Per the publication, the time point label means: week 47, end of study. Each vaccine dose was 300 ug of a 20-mer mutant IDH1 peptide in Montanide, given subcutaneously with topical imiquimod. Across visits V03 through V10, patients got a total of eight vaccinations, given in weeks 1, 3, 5, 7, 11, 15, 19 and 23. Newly diagnosed WHO grade 3 or 4 IDH1-mutant astrocytomas showing loss of nuclear ATRX were present in the donors. The samples were drawn from NOA16, a multicentre, single-arm, open-label phase I trial in Germany that tested a mutant IDH1 peptide vaccine in humans for the first time. Genomic DNA for TCRB sequencing was extracted from EDTA blood using the DNeasy Blood and Tissue Kit. A word on this clone: The antigen it binds to is not known. Base-call qualities are not available, and no considerably larger clone is one nucleotide away.

This receptor chain uses TRBV7-9 and TRBJ1-1; the D gene is not confidently resolved. Sequenced material: PBMCs, taken from a glioma patient whose treatment included an IDH1 peptide vaccine. This TCR was recovered from a man aged 35-49 years with glioma. The bases read TGTGCCAGCAGCTTTATGGGGAACACTGAAGCTTTCTTT. This translates into CASSFMGNTEAFF.